This record covers a single TCR beta chain. Its specificity is unknown. This entry is derived from a study of T cell repertoires in ileal Crohn's disease. Study context: Median disease duration was about 7.9 years; about 37% smoked at surgery. Study-wide findings and caveats: Clonality above 26.8% at surgery always came with endoscopic recurrence. Compared with non-smokers, active smokers at surgery showed more clonal expansions.

V lost 0 bases, J lost 7 bases, and 8 bases stayed unmatched. CDR3 length equals 16 residues. In germline, CDR1 is SGHTA, CDR2 FQGNSA. Sequenced by immunoSEQ multiplex PCR; TCRdb stores in-frame clones only, minus some. The sample consists of several thousand clones, about four fifths of them appearing once. Included were adult ileal or ileocolonic Crohn's patients indicated for ileocolonic resection. This clonotype was obtained from an adult with Crohn's disease. What was sequenced was ileal tissue. The rearrangement joins TRBV7-2 to TRBJ1-2, with TRBD1 matching over 10 bases. CDR3 nucleotides: TGTGCCAGCAGCTTAGCTCCGGGTGACAGGGGGCTTGGCTACACCTTC. Its translation is CASSLAPGDRGLGYTF.